The 19 T cell receptor beta chains reported below all come from one sample, sequenced in a study of human T cells and chemical hapten exposure (dated by TCRdb to the early 2020s). Library prep was done by RACE. TCRdb lists the instrument as NextSeq 500. The public reads were quality trimmed at Q25 with fastp and then assembled into clones with MiXCR by TCRdb, keeping productive beta chains. Here each entry gathers all rows of one CDR3 protein and keeps the most common genes and DNA. The sample table records 340,000 or so distinct CDR3 sequences; under 9% of these occur just once. In total, the top ten clones hold approximately 8.9% of the sample. Interpreted using the paper, the time point label stands for: patch test 1, 2 weeks after DPC sensitization. The treatment or condition label for this specimen denotes: therapeutic diphenylcyclopropenone sensitization with weekly scalp DPC. Sequences were derived from whole blood, sampled in connection with sensitization to the hapten diphenylcyclopropenone (DPC). The receptor source for this set is a woman aged 18-29 years with alopecia areata. Some clones in this sample may be carry-over from other donors' samples.

The chain employs TRBV20-1 and TRBJ1-1, with D unresolved. Germline CDR1 reads DFQATT; CDR2 reads SNEGSKA (reference sequence). The CDR3 consists of 13 residues. V lost 7 bases, J lost 1 base, and 13 bases lay in between. In DNA form, the CDR3 reads TGCAGTGGGCGGGCTTTTGGGAACACTGAAGCTTTCTTT. It yields the protein CSGRAFGNTEAFF.

Ten or more counts support this clonotype. This rearrangement joins TRBV12-3 or TRBV12-4 to TRBJ2-3; D is uncertain. Trimming removed 7 bases from V and 4 bases from J, with 6 bases in between. This CDR3 region has 11 residues. Here the CDR3 reads CASTFADTQYF. The CDR3 nucleotides are TGTGCCAGCACTTTCGCAGATACGCAGTATTTT.

CDR3 sequence reads: CASSPSGGATNEQFF. For the CDR3, the DNA is TGTGCCAGCAGCCCAAGCGGGGGGGCCACTAATGAGCAGTTCTTC. The chain carries TRBV7-8 and TRBJ2-1, with 10 bases aligning to TRBD2. From germline, CDR1 is SGHVS and CDR2 FQNEAQ. CDR3 length: 15 amino acids. V gave up 5 bases and J gave up 7 bases; unmatched junction bases: 8.

This clonotype was found a few times. The chain carries TRBV24-1 and TRBJ2-2; 7 bases map to TRBD1. The junction had 2 bases not matched to a gene; V was cut back by 4 bases and J by 4 bases. The CDR3 extends over 14 amino acids. Germline CDR1 is KGHDR and CDR2 is SFDVKD. The DNA for the CDR3 is TGTGCCACCAGTGACTACAGGGGCACCGGGGAGCTGTTTTTT. Residues: CATSDYRGTGELFF.

This clonotype was detected ten times or more. Written as DNA, the CDR3 is TGTGCCAGCAGCTCACCCCGGGACACCATCTACGAGCAGTACTTC. Its protein product is CASSSPRDTIYEQYF. J is TRBJ2-7 and V is TRBV11-2; weak D call: TRBD1 (6 bases). Germline V gene data show CDR1 as SGHAT and CDR2 as FQNNGV. The CDR3 runs 15 residues. Trimming shortened V by 4 bases and J by 3 bases, and 16 bases separated the two germline ends.

Regarding this clonotype: Being one base from a much bigger clone, this may be a read error. The chain combines TRBV7-3 with TRBJ1-2, with D possibly being TRBD1 (6 bases). This CDR3 contains 13 residues. V was clipped by 5 bases and J by 6 bases, with 13 bases between them. The germline CDR1 and CDR2 sequences are SGHTA and FQGTGA. The CDR3 sequence: CASSVGQNHGYTF. CDR3 DNA: TGTGCCAGCAGCGTAGGACAGAACCATGGCTACACCTTC.

This clonotype was observed many times. Compared with germline, one end of the junction differs, possibly owing to a read error. The CDR3 reads CATSRETTGWVSDEQYF. DNA of the CDR3: TGTGCCACCAGCAGAGAGACCACAGGGTGGGTCTCCGACGAGCAGTACTTC. The chain employs TRBV15 and TRBJ2-7, with TRBD1 as a possible D gene (6 bases). Germline V gives CDR1 LNHNV, CDR2 YYDKDF (reference sequence). This CDR3 has 17 amino acids.

This chain links TRBV4-2 with TRBJ1-1, with D perhaps TRBD1 (5 bases). Germline V gives CDR1 LGHNA, CDR2 YNFKEQ. This CDR3 is 16 amino acids long. V was trimmed by 0 bases and J by 1 base, leaving 12 bases between them. CDR3 bases: TGTGCCAGCAGCCAAGACCACCAGGGAAAGAACACTGAAGCTTTCTTT. As protein: CASSQDHQGKNTEAFF.

The chain recombines TRBV6-1 with TRBJ2-4, with TRBD1 as a possible D gene (6 bases). V was trimmed by 6 bases and J by 5 bases, leaving 14 bases between them. This CDR3 has 14 amino acids. CDR1 and CDR2 from the germline V gene are MNHNS and SASEGT. The CDR3 sequence is CASSQMDRENIQYF. CDR3 nucleotide sequence: TGTGCCAGCAGCCAAATGGACAGAGAAAACATTCAGTACTTC.

The gene calls are TRBV5-1 and TRBJ1-5; D is possibly TRBD1 (5 bases). This CDR3 region has 15 residues. The V gene lost 0 bases and the J gene lost 2 bases, with 9 bases spanning the gap. Germline CDR1 SGHRS, CDR2 YFSETQ. The CDR3 sequence is CASSLDSGRNQPQHF. Here the CDR3 DNA reads TGCGCCAGCAGCTTGGATTCGGGGCGCAATCAGCCCCAGCATTTT. The whole variable domain, filled in from reference TRBV5-1 and TRBJ1-5, reads KAGVTQTPRYLIKTRGQQVTLSCSPISGHRSVSWYQQTPGQGLQFLFEYFSETQRNKGNFPGRFSGRQFSNSRSEMNVSTLELGDSALYLCASSLDSGRNQPQHFGDGTRLSIL.

This clonotype has a count of ten or more. The V and J genes are TRBV6-2 or TRBV6-3 and TRBJ1-6; D uncertain. V gave up 1 base and J gave up 0 bases, with 7 bases separating them. Germline V lookup: CDR1 MNHEY, CDR2 SVGEGT. The CDR3 contains 16 residues. CDR3 sequence reads: CASSYYGSSYNSPLHF. The CDR3, as DNA: TGTGCCAGCAGTTACTACGGGAGCTCCTATAATTCACCCCTCCACTTT.

Many counts were recorded for this clonotype. The DNA for the CDR3 is TGTGCCAGCAGTTACAAAGCCGGGGGCACTGAAGCTTTCTTT. Its translation: CASSYKAGGTEAFF. The chain employs TRBV6-6 and TRBJ1-1; perhaps TRBD1 as D (5 bases). This CDR3 comprises 14 residues. CDR1 is MNHNY and CDR2 is SVGAGI in the germline V gene (reference sequence). With 2 bases removed from V and 4 bases from J, the gap between germline ends came to 11 bases.

This clonotype was counted only a few times. The chain carries TRBV20-1 and TRBJ2-7; unclear D gene. CDR3 length: 13 residues. The germline gives CDR1 DFQATT, CDR2 SNEGSKA (reference sequence). V was trimmed by 3 bases and J by 1 base, leaving 10 bases between them. The CDR3 region has the DNA TGCAGTGCTAGTCTTGGCGAGTCCTACGAGCAGTACTTC. Translated, it gives CSASLGESYEQYF.

As DNA, the CDR3 is TGTGCCAGCAGTGAAACACGGACTGGGCAAGAGACCCAGTACTTC. Translated: CASSETRTGQETQYF. V usage is TRBV6-1 and J usage is TRBJ2-5; D perhaps matches TRBD2 (5 bases). Germline V gives CDR1 MNHNS, CDR2 SASEGT. Trimming stripped 2 bases from V and 2 bases from J, with 12 bases between. This CDR3 has 15 amino acids.

This chain links TRBV20-1 with TRBJ1-1, with a weak D call TRBD1 (5 bases). The length of the CDR3 is 15 residues. V gave up 5 bases and J gave up 0 bases, with 16 bases separating them. Per the germline V gene, CDR1 is DFQATT and CDR2 is SNEGSKA (reference sequence). The CDR3: CSASSGILMNTEAFF. The CDR3, as DNA: TGCAGTGCTTCTTCAGGGATTCTCATGAACACTGAAGCTTTCTTT.

The chain couples TRBV7-2 to TRBJ1-1; D unclear. Between the trimmed V and J ends, which lost 0 bases and 12 bases, there was a span of 8 bases. Per the germline V gene, CDR1 is SGHTA and CDR2 is FQGNSA. The CDR3 consists of 11 residues. CDR3 nucleotide sequence: TGTGCCAGCAGCTTAGCAAGGGTGCCTTTCTTT. Protein: CASSLARVPFF. The full variable domain, in which reference TRBV7-2 and TRBJ1-1 provide the parts outside the CDR3, is GAGVSQSPSNKVTEKGKDVELRCDPISGHTALYWYRQSLGQGLEFLIYFQGNSAPDKSGLPSDRFSAERTGGSVSTLTIQRTQQEDSAVYLCASSLARVPFFGQGTRLTVV.

At least ten counts were recorded for this clonotype. V and J are TRBV14 and TRBJ2-3, with D hard to call. The V end lost 1 base, the J end lost 0 bases, and 8 bases lay between the germline ends. Germline V gives CDR1 SGHDN, CDR2 FVKESK. This CDR3 has 15 amino acids. The CDR3 protein is CASSQGGTSTDTQYF. CDR3 DNA sequence: TGTGCCAGCAGCCAAGGGGGAACTAGCACAGATACGCAGTATTTT.

This clonotype has a handful of counts. The chain joins TRBV20-1 to TRBJ1-2, with D perhaps matching TRBD1 (5 bases). The germline V gene encodes CDR1 DFQATT and CDR2 SNEGSKA (reference sequence). Trimming left V 6 bases short and J 3 bases short, with 14 bases between. This CDR3 has 13 amino acids. The DNA of the CDR3 is TGCAGTGCCACTACAGGAACAGACTATGGCTACACCTTC. Protein product: CSATTGTDYGYTF.

This clonotype was observed a handful of times. The chain employs TRBV7-2 and TRBJ2-1, with 16 bases that match TRBD2. V shed 4 bases and J 7 bases; nucleotides not matched to a gene: 10. Germline lookup yields CDR1 SGHTA and CDR2 FQGNSA. The CDR3 is made up of 18 amino acids. The CDR3 sequence is CASSSQTGLAGGPNEQFF. In nucleotides, the CDR3 is TGTGCCAGCAGCTCTCAGACGGGACTAGCGGGGGGGCCTAATGAGCAGTTCTTC. The full variable domain, completed using reference TRBV7-2 and TRBJ2-1, is GAGVSQSPSNKVTEKGKDVELRCDPISGHTALYWYRQSLGQGLEFLIYFQGNSAPDKSGLPSDRFSAERTGGSVSTLTIQRTQQEDSAVYLCASSSQTGLAGGPNEQFFGPGTRLTVL.